This TCR beta chain originates from a study of T cells in narcolepsy. Sequencing was performed with immunoSEQ multiplex PCR; in TCRdb, only in-frame clones are kept and a portion is missing. The sample has roughly 24,000 clones, over 65% seen once; the top ten hold roughly 0.98%. The CDR3 extends over 14 amino acids. The germline V gene encodes CDR1 SGHTA and CDR2 FQGTGA. V lost 2 bases and J lost 6, with 10 bases in between. The source is a human donor in good health. The gene calls are TRBV7-3 and TRBJ2-2; perhaps TRBD2 as D (5 bases). Sequencing was done on a sample of memory (CD45RA-) CD4+ T cells from blood. The CDR3 loop reads CASSLLAGPGELFF. The DNA for the CDR3 is TGTGCCAGCAGCTTATTGGCGGGCCCCGGGGAGCTGTTTTTT.